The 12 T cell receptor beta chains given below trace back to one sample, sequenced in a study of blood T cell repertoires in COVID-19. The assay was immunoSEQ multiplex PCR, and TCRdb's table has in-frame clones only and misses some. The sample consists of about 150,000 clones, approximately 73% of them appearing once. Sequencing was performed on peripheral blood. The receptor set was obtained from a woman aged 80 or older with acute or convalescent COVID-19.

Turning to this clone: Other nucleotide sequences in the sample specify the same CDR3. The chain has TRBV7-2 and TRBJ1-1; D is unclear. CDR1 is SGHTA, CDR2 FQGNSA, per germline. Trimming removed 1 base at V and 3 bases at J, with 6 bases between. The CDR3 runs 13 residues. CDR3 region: CASSLGGDTEAFF. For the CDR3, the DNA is TGTGCCAGCAGCTTAGGGGGAGACACTGAAGCTTTCTTT.

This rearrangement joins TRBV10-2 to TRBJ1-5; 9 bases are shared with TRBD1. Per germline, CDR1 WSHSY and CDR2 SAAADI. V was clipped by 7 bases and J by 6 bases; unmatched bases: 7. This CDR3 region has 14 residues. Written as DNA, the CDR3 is TGCGCCAGCAAAGGACAGGGGCTCGGTCAGCCCCAGCATTTT. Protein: CASKGQGLGQPQHF.

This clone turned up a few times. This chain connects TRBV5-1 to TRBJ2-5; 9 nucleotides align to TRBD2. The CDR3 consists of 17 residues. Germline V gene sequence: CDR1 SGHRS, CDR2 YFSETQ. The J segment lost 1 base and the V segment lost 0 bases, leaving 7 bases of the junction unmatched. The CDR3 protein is CASSLVSLAGTQETQYF. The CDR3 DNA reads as TGCGCCAGCAGCTTGGTAAGTCTAGCGGGAACCCAAGAGACCCAGTACTTC.

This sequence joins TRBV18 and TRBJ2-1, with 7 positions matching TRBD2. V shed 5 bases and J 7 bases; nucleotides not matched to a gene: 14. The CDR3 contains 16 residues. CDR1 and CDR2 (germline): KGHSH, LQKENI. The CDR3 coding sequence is TGTGCCAGCTCATGGGGGGGGAGCGGTCCCGGGAATGAGCAGTTCTTC. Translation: CASSWGGSGPGNEQFF.

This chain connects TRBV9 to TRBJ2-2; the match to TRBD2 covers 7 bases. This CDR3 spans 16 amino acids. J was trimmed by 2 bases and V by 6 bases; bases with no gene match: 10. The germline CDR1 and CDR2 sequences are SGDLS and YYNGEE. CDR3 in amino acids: CASNLQPSGNTGELFF. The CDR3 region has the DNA TGTGCCAGCAACCTCCAGCCTAGCGGAAACACCGGGGAGCTGTTTTTT.

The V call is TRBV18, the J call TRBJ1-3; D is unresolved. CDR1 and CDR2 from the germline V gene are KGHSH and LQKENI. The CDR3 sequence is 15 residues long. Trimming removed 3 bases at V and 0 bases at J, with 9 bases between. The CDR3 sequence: CASSPSGDSGNTIYF. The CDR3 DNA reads TGTGCCAGCTCACCGAGCGGAGACTCTGGAAACACCATATATTTT. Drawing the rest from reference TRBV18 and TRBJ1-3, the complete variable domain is NAGVMQNPRHLVRRRGQEARLRCSPMKGHSHVYWYRQLPEEGLKFMVYLQKENIIDESGMPKERFSAEFPKEGPSILRIQQVVRGDSAAYFCASSPSGDSGNTIYFGEGSWLTVV.

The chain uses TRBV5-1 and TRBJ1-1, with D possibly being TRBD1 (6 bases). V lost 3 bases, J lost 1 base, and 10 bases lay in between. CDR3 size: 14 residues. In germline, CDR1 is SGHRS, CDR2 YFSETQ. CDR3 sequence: CASSSAGANTEAFF. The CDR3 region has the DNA TGCGCCAGCAGCTCCGCGGGGGCGAACACTGAAGCTTTCTTT.

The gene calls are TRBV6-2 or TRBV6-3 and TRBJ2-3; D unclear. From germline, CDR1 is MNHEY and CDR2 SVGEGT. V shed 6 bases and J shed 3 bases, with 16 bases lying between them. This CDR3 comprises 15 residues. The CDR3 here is CASSSHTLGTDTQYF. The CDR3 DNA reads TGTGCCAGCAGCTCCCATACTCTAGGTACAGATACGCAGTATTTT.

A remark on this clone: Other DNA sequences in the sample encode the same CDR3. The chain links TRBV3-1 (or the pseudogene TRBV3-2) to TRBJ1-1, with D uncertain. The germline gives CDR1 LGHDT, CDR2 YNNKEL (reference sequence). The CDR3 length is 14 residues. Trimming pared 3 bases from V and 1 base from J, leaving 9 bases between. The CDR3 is CASSQAAANTEAFF. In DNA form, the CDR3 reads TGTGCCAGCAGCCAGGCGGCAGCGAACACTGAAGCTTTCTTT.

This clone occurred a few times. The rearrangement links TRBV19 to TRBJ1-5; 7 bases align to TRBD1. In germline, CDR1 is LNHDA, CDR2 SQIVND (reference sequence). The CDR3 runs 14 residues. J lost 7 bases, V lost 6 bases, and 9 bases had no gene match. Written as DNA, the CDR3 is TGTGCCAGTAGAGGACAGGTTAAAGGGCAGCCCCAGCATTTT. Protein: CASRGQVKGQPQHF.

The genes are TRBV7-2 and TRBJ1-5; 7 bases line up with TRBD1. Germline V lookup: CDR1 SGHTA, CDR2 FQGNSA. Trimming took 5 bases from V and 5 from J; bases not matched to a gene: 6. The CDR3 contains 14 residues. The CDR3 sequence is CASSPGGRHQPQHF. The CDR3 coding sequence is TGTGCCAGCAGCCCAGGGGGAAGGCATCAGCCCCAGCATTTT.

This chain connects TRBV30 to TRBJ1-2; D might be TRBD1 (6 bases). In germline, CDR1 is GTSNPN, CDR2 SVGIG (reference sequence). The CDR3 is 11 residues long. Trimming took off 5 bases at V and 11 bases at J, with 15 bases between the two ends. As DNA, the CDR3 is TGTGCCTGGCAAGGACAGCGAATATACACCTTC. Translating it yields CAWQGQRIYTF.